This TCR beta chain was profiled in a study of metastatic and nonmetastatic thyroid tumors. As for the study in general: The authors compared repertoires across blood and tumor or nodule tissue from malignant and benign thyroid patients.

No patient had received any treatment before thyroid surgery. Concerning this clone: Its antigen is still unknown.

Study results and limitations: As reported, TCR beta diversity in blood and tumor was significantly higher in malignant thyroid tumors than in benign nodules.

CDR3 length equals 13 residues. Germline values: CDR1 DFQATT, CDR2 SNEGSKA (reference sequence). The V and J ends lost 5 bases and 3 bases respectively, with 14 bases between them. Original methodology: The authors used CDR3 differences across clinicopathological groups to build a distant-metastasis classifier for papillary thyroid cancer. TCRdb ran MiXCR on the PCR reads. Here the V and J calls rest on TCRdb's processing, not on the authors' analysis. The table has about 31,000 clones, roughly 19% seen once; the top ten hold around a fifth. The TCR originated in a female donor with papillary thyroid cancer or a benign thyroid nodule (not recorded which). Some clones in this sample may be carry-over from other donors' samples. The sample was blood. The rearrangement links TRBV20-1 to TRBJ2-7; TRBD1 or TRBD2 may be the D gene (5 bases each). The CDR3 bases are TGCAGTGCTCCCGGGACGGGGTACTACGAGCAGTACTTC. This encodes CSAPGTGYYEQYF.